The 30 T cell receptor beta chains given below trace back to one sample, sequenced in a study of radiotherapy plus CTLA-4 blockade in lung cancer. The data were produced by immunoSEQ multiplex PCR, yet TCRdb's version contains in-frame clones alone and is incomplete. The data show approximately 45,000 clones, roughly 65% seen once. The source was peripheral blood, collected from a patient treated with radiotherapy plus ipilimumab. These receptors came from a human donor with non-small cell lung cancer who had a partial response to radiotherapy plus ipilimumab.

The chain has TRBV30 and TRBJ1-3; D is uncertain. The CDR3 has 12 residues. The V end was cut by 7 bases, the J end by 4 bases, with 11 bases between. Germline V CDR1 and CDR2: GTSNPN, SVGIG (reference sequence). The CDR3 sequence: CASHPGGNTIYF. The CDR3 region has the DNA TGTGCCTCTCATCCGGGGGGAAACACCATATATTTT.

This chain uses TRBV5-1 with TRBJ2-3, with 16 nucleotides matching TRBD2. Germline CDR1 reads SGHRS; CDR2 reads YFSETQ. The CDR3 consists of 16 residues. V lost 4 bases and J lost 6; bases outside the gene matches: 5. This CDR3 is CASSMGLAGGRDTQYF. CDR3 nucleotide sequence: TGCGCCAGCAGCATGGGACTAGCGGGAGGGCGGGATACGCAGTATTTT.

This clone has a single count. The CDR3 sequence is CASSFRGLAGETQYF. CDR3 nucleotides: TGTGCCAGCAGTTTTAGGGGACTAGCGGGGGAGACCCAGTACTTC. This chain links TRBV7-2 with TRBJ2-5; 13 bases fit TRBD2. The CDR3 has 15 amino acids. The V gene's germline CDR1 is SGHTA and CDR2 FQGNSA. With V trimmed by 6 bases and J by 5 bases, 6 bases remained unmatched.

The chain combines TRBV9 with TRBJ1-1; 7 positions agree with TRBD1. This CDR3 spans 16 amino acids. Germline V gene lookup returns CDR1 SGDLS and CDR2 YYNGEE. V lost 0 bases, J lost 3 bases, and 8 bases stayed unmatched. CDR3 in amino acids: CASSVGPAGGDTEAFF. CDR3 nucleotides: TGTGCCAGCAGCGTAGGCCCGGCAGGGGGAGACACTGAAGCTTTCTTT.

The chain is built from TRBV19 and TRBJ1-1; the D gene is possibly TRBD1 (6 bases). This CDR3 region has 14 residues. CDR1 is LNHDA, CDR2 SQIVND, per germline (reference sequence). The V end lost 4 bases, the J end lost 4 bases, and 13 bases lay between the germline ends. CDR3 bases: TGTGCCAGTAGTACCCTCGACAGGAGCACTGAAGCTTTCTTT. This encodes CASSTLDRSTEAFF.

This clone has at least ten counts. This chain links TRBV5-8 with TRBJ2-5; 14 bases line up with TRBD2. This CDR3 region has 17 residues. CDR1 SGHTS and CDR2 YDEGEE come from the germline V gene. J was trimmed by 2 bases and V by 4 bases; bases with no gene match: 7. CDR3 amino acids: CASSPGTSGGYQETQYF. CDR3 coding DNA: TGTGCCAGCAGCCCAGGGACTAGCGGGGGATATCAAGAGACCCAGTACTTC.

The chain employs TRBV2 and TRBJ1-5; D is uncertain. The V end lost 2 bases, the J end lost 9 bases, and 17 bases lay between the germline ends. CDR3 length: 15 residues. In germline, CDR1 is SNHLY, CDR2 FYNNEI. This CDR3 reads CASSETTAVLRPQHF. CDR3 in DNA: TGTGCCAGCAGTGAAACTACAGCGGTTTTGAGGCCCCAGCATTTT. Complete variable domain (other parts from reference TRBV2 and TRBJ1-5): EPEVTQTPSHQVTQMGQEVILRCVPISNHLYFYWYRQILGQKVEFLVSFYNNEISEKSEIFDDQFSVERPDGSNFTLKIRSTKLEDSAMYFCASSETTAVLRPQHFGDGTRLSIL.

The chain links TRBV15 to TRBJ2-3; the D gene is possibly TRBD1 (6 bases). Germline V gene data show CDR1 as LNHNV and CDR2 as YYDKDF (reference sequence). The CDR3 covers 17 residues. V shed 3 bases and J shed 1 base, with 17 bases lying between them. This chain's CDR3 is CATSSDGAPGGTDTQYF. CDR3 sequence (DNA): TGTGCCACCAGCAGCGACGGCGCCCCAGGGGGCACAGATACGCAGTATTTT.

The rearrangement links TRBV9 to TRBJ2-7; 10 nucleotides align to TRBD2. From germline, CDR1 is SGDLS and CDR2 YYNGEE. J lost 1 base, V lost 4 bases, and 2 bases had no gene match. The CDR3 has 14 amino acids. Written as DNA, the CDR3 is TGTGCCAGCAGCTCAGCGGGGGGGTCCTACGAGCAGTACTTC. Its translation: CASSSAGGSYEQYF.

This clone was recorded many times. The chain links TRBV7-9 to TRBJ1-1, with D perhaps matching TRBD1 (5 bases). CDR1 is SEHNR, CDR2 FQNEAQ, per germline (reference sequence). This CDR3 has 12 amino acids. Trimming removed 5 bases from V and 8 bases from J, with 12 bases in between. This CDR3 is CASSTDRVEAFF. CDR3 sequence (DNA): TGTGCCAGCAGCACAGACAGAGTAGAAGCTTTCTTT.

This clone appeared once. V and J are TRBV11-2 and TRBJ1-5, with D possibly being TRBD1 (5 bases). CDR1 is SGHAT and CDR2 is FQNNGV in the germline V gene. The CDR3 has 15 residues. The V end lost 5 bases, the J end lost 11 bases, and 22 bases lay between the germline ends. CDR3 region: CASSHGGRGMATQHF. In nucleotides, the CDR3 is TGTGCCAGCAGCCACGGGGGAAGGGGTATGGCGACCCAGCATTTT.

This rearrangement joins TRBV7-2 to TRBJ2-1; 7 bases align to TRBD1. Per germline, CDR1 SGHTA and CDR2 FQGNSA. This CDR3 is built from 16 residues. V lost 4 bases and J lost 7; bases outside the gene matches: 13. The CDR3, as DNA: TGTGCCAGCAGCTATCCCCGGGACAGCTGGGGGAATGAGCAGTTCTTC. This translates into CASSYPRDSWGNEQFF.

This clone turned up a few times. The chain has TRBV25-1 and TRBJ1-6; no clear D gene. The CDR3 has 15 amino acids. Trimming shortened V by 1 base and J by 5 bases, and 9 bases separated the two germline ends. Germline V lookup: CDR1 MGHDK, CDR2 SYGVNS. The CDR3 protein is CASSELTVNNSPLHF. CDR3 DNA: TGTGCCAGCAGTGAATTAACAGTTAATAATTCACCCCTCCACTTT.

Only a few counts were recorded for this clone. The chain employs TRBV2 and TRBJ2-4; 10 bases agree with TRBD2. The CDR3 is made up of 14 amino acids. Germline V lookup: CDR1 SNHLY, CDR2 FYNNEI. V lost 6 bases, J lost 5 bases, and 4 bases stayed unmatched. The CDR3 DNA follows: TGTGCCAGCAGACCCGGGACTAGCGAAAACATTCAGTACTTC. Amino acid sequence: CASRPGTSENIQYF.

The chain recombines TRBV2 with TRBJ2-6; D is unresolved. This CDR3 spans 15 amino acids. V gave up 2 bases and J gave up 0 bases, with 5 bases separating them. In germline, CDR1 is SNHLY, CDR2 FYNNEI. The CDR3 DNA reads TGTGCCAGCAGTGAATCAGACTCTGGGGCCAACGTCCTGACTTTC. This translates into CASSESDSGANVLTF.

This clone was detected only once. V gene TRBV9 combines with J gene TRBJ2-1; D possibly corresponds to TRBD2 (5 bases). The CDR3 extends over 21 amino acids. V lost 3 bases and J lost 2, with 30 bases in between. Germline CDR1 SGDLS, CDR2 YYNGEE. CDR3 DNA: TGTGCCAGCAGCGGATCGGGCTTAGGTCCCGCTAGCCGTCAAGCCTACAATGAGCAGTTCTTC. Protein sequence: CASSGSGLGPASRQAYNEQFF. Variable domain in full (rest from reference TRBV9 and TRBJ2-1): DSGVTQTPKHLITATGQRVTLRCSPRSGDLSVYWYQQSLDQGLQFLIQYYNGEERAKGNILERFSAQQFPDLHSELNLSSLELGDSALYFCASSGSGLGPASRQAYNEQFFGPGTRLTVL.

V usage is TRBV7-3 and J usage is TRBJ2-7, with D hard to call. Per germline, CDR1 SGHTA and CDR2 FQGTGA. The CDR3 extends over 14 amino acids. The V and J ends lost 2 bases and 2 bases respectively, with 10 bases between them. Written as DNA, the CDR3 is TGTGCCAGCAGCTTATACGAGAAACCCTACGAGCAGTACTTC. This encodes CASSLYEKPYEQYF.

The chain carries TRBV9 and TRBJ2-1, with TRBD2 as a possible D gene (6 bases). Germline assignment: CDR1 SGDLS and CDR2 YYNGEE. The CDR3 totals 14 residues. V lost 4 bases and J lost 9, with 17 bases in between. The CDR3 region has the DNA TGTGCCAGCAGCATAGGGGACTGGATGAGTGAGCAGTTCTTC. This gives the protein CASSIGDWMSEQFF.

The chain employs TRBV9 and TRBJ2-1; the match to TRBD2 covers 9 bases. Germline CDR1 reads SGDLS; CDR2 reads YYNGEE. The CDR3 contains 17 residues. V gave up 4 bases and J gave up 0 bases; unmatched junction bases: 8. Here the CDR3 reads CASSPPSGAHSYNEQFF. CDR3 sequence (DNA): TGTGCCAGCAGCCCCCCTAGCGGGGCTCACTCCTACAATGAGCAGTTCTTC.

V and J are TRBV5-1 and TRBJ2-1, with 11 bases that match TRBD2. The CDR3 contains 17 residues. The germline gives CDR1 SGHRS, CDR2 YFSETQ. With 7 bases clipped from V and 1 base from J, the junction kept 10 bases outside the gene matches. CDR3 sequence reads: CASHLLSGGASYNEQFF. CDR3 coding DNA: TGCGCCAGCCATCTCCTTAGCGGGGGGGCGTCCTACAATGAGCAGTTCTTC.

The chain combines TRBV11-2 with TRBJ2-5; D gene ambiguous. V dropped 2 bases and J dropped 1 base, with 14 bases sitting between them. The CDR3 contains 16 residues. Germline assignment: CDR1 SGHAT and CDR2 FQNNGV. CDR3 in DNA: TGTGCCAGCAGCTTAACCCTCAGTTATCCCCAAGAGACCCAGTACTTC. Protein product: CASSLTLSYPQETQYF. The variable domain in full, with the rest retrieved from reference TRBV11-2 and TRBJ2-5, is EAGVAQSPRYKIIEKRQSVAFWCNPISGHATLYWYQQILGQGPKLLIQFQNNGVVDDSQLPKDRFSAERLKGVDSTLKIQPAKLEDSAVYLCASSLTLSYPQETQYFGPGTRLLVL.

The chain links TRBV6-5 to TRBJ2-7; D may be TRBD2 (5 bases). Trimming pared 7 bases from V and 5 bases from J, leaving 18 bases between. The germline CDR1 and CDR2 sequences are MNHEY and SVGAGI. The CDR3 is 14 amino acids. The CDR3 spells CASTPQPGGDEQYF. The CDR3 DNA follows: TGTGCCAGCACCCCCCAACCTGGAGGCGACGAGCAGTACTTC.

In its sample, this clone was seen a few times. The chain is built from TRBV7-9 and TRBJ2-7; D possibly corresponds to TRBD1 (5 bases). CDR1 is SEHNR and CDR2 is FQNEAQ in the germline V gene (reference sequence). This CDR3 comprises 13 residues. Deletions cut 6 bases from V and 5 bases from J, with 14 bases between. Here the CDR3 DNA reads TGTGCCAGCAGTCGTGGCCTACAGGACGAGCAGTACTTC. This sequence encodes CASSRGLQDEQYF.

The chain employs TRBV29-1 and TRBJ1-2; D not resolved. The CDR3 sequence is 12 residues long. The V end was cut by 3 bases, the J end by 4 bases, with 9 bases between. The germline CDR1 and CDR2 sequences are SQVTM and ANQGSEA. The CDR3 coding sequence is TGCAGCGTTGAGTCACGAGCCTATGGCTACACCTTC. This codes for CSVESRAYGYTF.

Here the CDR3 DNA reads TGTGCCAGCAGCTTAGTTTCGGCACAACGCCGGGGAGGTGGTACCGGGGAGCTGTTTTTT. It translates to CASSLVSAQRRGGGTGELFF. J is TRBJ2-2 and V is TRBV7-6; D perhaps matches TRBD2 (6 bases). Germline-derived CDR1 and CDR2 are SGHVS and FNYEAQ. Trimming took 1 base from V and 5 from J, leaving 26 bases between them. This CDR3 is 20 amino acids long.

The rearrangement links TRBV7-9 to TRBJ2-3; 7 bases fit TRBD2. Trimming at V came to 5 bases and at J to 1 base, leaving 9 bases not matched to a gene. Germline-derived CDR1 and CDR2 are SEHNR and FQNEAQ (reference sequence). CDR3 length equals 16 residues. Written as DNA, the CDR3 is TGTGCCAGCAGCGTACGCGGGAGTGTCGGCACAGATACGCAGTATTTT. This translates into CASSVRGSVGTDTQYF.

This sequence joins TRBV27 and TRBJ1-2; D unclear. The CDR3 contains 13 residues. Germline V gene lookup returns CDR1 MNHEY and CDR2 SMNVEV (reference sequence). V lost 2 bases and J lost 3, with 7 bases in between. Here the CDR3 DNA reads TGTGCCAGCAGTTTAGGGCAATACTATGGCTACACCTTC. Amino acid sequence: CASSLGQYYGYTF.

J is TRBJ2-1 and V is TRBV29-1, with 10 bases matching TRBD2. Germline V gene data show CDR1 as SQVTM and CDR2 as ANQGSEA. The CDR3 spans 14 residues. Unmatched junction bases numbered 3, after V lost 3 bases and J lost 4 bases. In nucleotides, the CDR3 is TGCAGCGTTGACATAGCGGGGGGATACAATGAGCAGTTCTTC. This sequence encodes CSVDIAGGYNEQFF.

The rearrangement uses TRBV25-1 and TRBJ1-5; D perhaps matches TRBD1 (6 bases). Trimming shortened V by 7 bases and J by 6 bases, and 16 bases separated the two germline ends. CDR1 and CDR2 from the germline V gene are MGHDK and SYGVNS. The CDR3 consists of 14 residues. CDR3 DNA sequence: TGTGCCAGCATCACAGGGTCAGCAGGTCAGCCCCAGCATTTT. Protein product: CASITGSAGQPQHF. Full variable domain (remainder filled in from reference TRBV25-1 and TRBJ1-5): EADIYQTPRYLVIGTGKKITLECSQTMGHDKMYWYQQDPGMELHLIHYSYGVNSTEKGDLSSESTVSRIRTEHFPLTLESARPSHTSQYLCASITGSAGQPQHFGDGTRLSIL.

The chain links TRBV10-1 to TRBJ2-7; TRBD2 agrees at 8 bases. V shed 3 bases, J shed 5 bases, and the junction held 15 bases outside the gene matches. The CDR3 contains 17 residues. Germline assignment: CDR1 WNHNN and CDR2 SYGVQD (reference sequence). CDR3 sequence: CASSEFLRSPGGDEQYF. In DNA, the CDR3 is TGCGCCAGCAGTGAATTCCTACGCTCGCCGGGGGGGGACGAGCAGTACTTC.